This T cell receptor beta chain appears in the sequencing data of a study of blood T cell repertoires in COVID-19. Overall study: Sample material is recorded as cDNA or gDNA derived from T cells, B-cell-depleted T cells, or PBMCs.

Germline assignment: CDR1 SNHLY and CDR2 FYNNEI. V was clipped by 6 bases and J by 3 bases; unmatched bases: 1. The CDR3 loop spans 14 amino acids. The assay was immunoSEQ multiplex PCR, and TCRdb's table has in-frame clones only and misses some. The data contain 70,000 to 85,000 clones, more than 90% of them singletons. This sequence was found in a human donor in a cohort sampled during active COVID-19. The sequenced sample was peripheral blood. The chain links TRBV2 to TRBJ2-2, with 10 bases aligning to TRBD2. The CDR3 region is CASRGLADTGELFF. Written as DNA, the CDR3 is TGTGCCAGCAGAGGACTAGCGGACACCGGGGAGCTGTTTTTT.